Each of the 3 T cell receptor beta chains below was sequenced from the same sample in a study of blood T cell repertoires in COVID-19. Only in-frame clones appear in the TCRdb table, and some are missing; sequencing was by immunoSEQ multiplex PCR. The sample has over 15,000 clones, around 80% seen once; the top ten hold 22%. The specimen sequenced was peripheral blood. All receptors derive from a man in his sixties with active or convalescent COVID-19.

The rearrangement links TRBV11-2 to TRBJ2-2, with D unclear. Trimming cost V 1 base and J 0 bases, with 9 bases left between them. The germline CDR1 and CDR2 sequences are SGHAT and FQNNGV. The CDR3 spans 16 residues. The CDR3 region is CASSLVGRANTGELFF. CDR3 DNA sequence: TGTGCCAGCAGCTTAGTAGGTCGGGCGAACACCGGGGAGCTGTTTTTT.

This sequence joins TRBV9 and TRBJ2-5; 12 nucleotides line up with TRBD1. There are 15 residues in the CDR3. In germline, CDR1 is SGDLS, CDR2 YYNGEE. The ends lost 3 bases at V and 5 bases at J; junction bases unmatched: 5. CDR3 nucleotides: TGTGCCAGCAGCGGCGGGACAGGGGGCGCGGAGACCCAGTACTTC. This codes for CASSGGTGGAETQYF.

V and J are TRBV4-1 and TRBJ2-5; 12 nucleotides match TRBD2. V was clipped by 3 bases and J by 4 bases; unmatched bases: 3. CDR1 is MGHRA, CDR2 YSYEKL, per germline. This CDR3 has 15 amino acids. The CDR3 here is CASSHSSGRGETQYF. The CDR3 nucleotides read TGCGCCAGCAGCCATTCTAGCGGGAGGGGAGAGACCCAGTACTTC.